This T cell receptor (beta chain) originates from a study of blood T cell repertoires in COVID-19. Generated by immunoSEQ multiplex PCR, the TCRdb table keeps only in-frame clones and is missing some. Among about 220,000 clones, roughly 75% were seen once, and the ten largest hold over 7%. Germline V CDR1 and CDR2: LNHDA, SQIVND (reference sequence). Trimming took 8 bases from V and 0 from J, leaving 14 bases between them. The CDR3 is 15 residues long. This receptor was obtained from a woman between 65 and 79 years old with acute or convalescent COVID-19. The V gene is TRBV19, the J gene TRBJ1-5, with no clear D. Source material: peripheral blood. CDR3 DNA sequence: TGTGCCAGTGCTTGGAGCCCGTATAGCAATCAGCCCCAGCATTTT. As protein: CASAWSPYSNQPQHF.